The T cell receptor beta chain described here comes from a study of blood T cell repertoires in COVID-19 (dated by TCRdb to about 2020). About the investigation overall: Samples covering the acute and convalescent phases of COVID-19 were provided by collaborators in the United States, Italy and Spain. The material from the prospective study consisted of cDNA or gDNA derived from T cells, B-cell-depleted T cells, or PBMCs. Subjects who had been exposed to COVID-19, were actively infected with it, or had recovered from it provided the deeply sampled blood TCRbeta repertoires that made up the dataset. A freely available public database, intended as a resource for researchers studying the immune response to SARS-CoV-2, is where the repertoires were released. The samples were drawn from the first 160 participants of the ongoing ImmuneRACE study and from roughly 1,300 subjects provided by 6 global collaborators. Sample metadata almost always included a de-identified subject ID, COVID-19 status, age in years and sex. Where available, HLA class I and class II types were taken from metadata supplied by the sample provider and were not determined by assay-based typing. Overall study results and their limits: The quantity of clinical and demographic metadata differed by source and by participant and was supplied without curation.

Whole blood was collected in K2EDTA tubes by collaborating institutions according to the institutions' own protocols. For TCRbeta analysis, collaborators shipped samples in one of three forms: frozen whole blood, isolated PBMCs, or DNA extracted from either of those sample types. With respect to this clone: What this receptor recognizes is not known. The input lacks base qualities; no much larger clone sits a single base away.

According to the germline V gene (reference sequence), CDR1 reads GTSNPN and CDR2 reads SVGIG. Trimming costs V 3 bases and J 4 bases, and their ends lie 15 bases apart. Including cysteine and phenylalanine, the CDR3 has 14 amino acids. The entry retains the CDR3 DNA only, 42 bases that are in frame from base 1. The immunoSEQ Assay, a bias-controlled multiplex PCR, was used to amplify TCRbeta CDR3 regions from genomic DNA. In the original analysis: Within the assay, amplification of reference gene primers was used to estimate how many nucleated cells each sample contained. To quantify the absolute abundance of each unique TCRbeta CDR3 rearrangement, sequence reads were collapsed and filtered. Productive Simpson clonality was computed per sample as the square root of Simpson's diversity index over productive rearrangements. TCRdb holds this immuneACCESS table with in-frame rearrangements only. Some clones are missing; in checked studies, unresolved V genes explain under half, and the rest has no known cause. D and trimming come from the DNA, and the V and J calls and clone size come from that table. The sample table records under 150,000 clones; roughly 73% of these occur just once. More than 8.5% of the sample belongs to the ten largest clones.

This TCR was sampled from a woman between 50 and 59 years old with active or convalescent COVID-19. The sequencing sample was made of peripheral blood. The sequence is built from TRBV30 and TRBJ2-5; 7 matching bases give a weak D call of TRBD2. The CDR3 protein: CAWRRGGMGETQYF. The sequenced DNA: TGTGCCTGGAGGAGGGGGGGCATGGGAGAGACCCAGTACTTC.